This is a list of T cell receptor beta chains from one sample in a study of CD8+ T cells in alopecia areata. Clones were sequenced by immunoSEQ multiplex PCR, and TCRdb holds only the in-frame ones, with some missing. The data show 120,000 to 150,000 clones, with around 87% seen just once and 13% held by the top ten. The sequencing used CD8+ T cells sorted from blood, collected at week 4, from a patient treated with tofacitinib. Source of these receptors: a human donor with alopecia areata. Both conserved end residues are part of each CDR3. A D gene is named only where the DNA matches it firmly. Not all rows give a size; the values are once, few, many and, for expanded clones, a class.

abundance,v_gene,j_gene,d_gene,CDR3aa,CDR3nt
NA,TRBV19,TRBJ2-1,NA,CASRIGAEQFF,TGTGCCAGTAGAATCGGTGCTGAGCAGTTCTTC
NA,TRBV14,TRBJ2-2,NA,CASSQDGYRANTGELFF,TGTGCCAGCAGCCAAGATGGTTACAGGGCGAACACCGGGGAGCTGTTTTTT
NA,TRBV18,TRBJ2-3,NA,CASSPSGSTDTQYF,TGTGCCAGCTCACCAAGTGGCAGCACAGATACGCAGTATTTT
NA,TRBV10-3,TRBJ2-7,TRBD1,CAGRQGAGIEQYF,TGTGCCGGACGACAGGGGGCTGGAATCGAGCAGTACTTC
NA,TRBV7-9,TRBJ1-1,TRBD1,CASSPTGVDGEAFF,TGTGCCAGCAGCCCGACAGGGGTCGATGGTGAAGCTTTCTTT
NA,TRBV10-3,TRBJ2-5,TRBD1,CAISESKDRAQETQYF,TGTGCCATCAGTGAGTCAAAGGACAGGGCCCAAGAGACCCAGTACTTC
NA,TRBV10-2,TRBJ2-3,NA,CASRGGDTQYF,TGCGCCAGCAGGGGTGGAGATACGCAGTATTTT
NA,TRBV19,TRBJ2-1,NA,CASKSGGNEQFF,TGTGCCAGTAAGTCGGGTGGCAATGAGCAGTTCTTC
NA,TRBV6-5,TRBJ2-7,NA,CASSYSVTYEQYF,TGTGCCAGCAGTTACTCGGTAACCTACGAGCAGTACTTC
once,TRBV5-4,TRBJ2-7,NA,CASSLEPSSYEQYF,TGTGCCAGCAGCTTGGAACCGAGCTCCTACGAGCAGTACTTC
NA,TRBV6-6,TRBJ2-2,TRBD2,CASSLLLGGEAGELFF,TGTGCCAGCAGTTTGCTTCTCGGGGGGGAAGCCGGGGAGCTGTTTTTT
once,TRBV7-9,TRBJ2-7,TRBD2,CASSPTSGPTYEQYF,TGTGCCAGCAGCCCAACTAGCGGGCCGACCTACGAGCAGTACTTC
NA,TRBV7-9,TRBJ2-7,NA,CASSSAGSYEQYF,TGTGCCAGCAGCTCAGCAGGGTCCTACGAGCAGTACTTC
NA,TRBV30,TRBJ2-3,TRBD1,CAWSVGQGLDTQYF,TGTGCCTGGAGTGTAGGACAGGGGCTAGATACGCAGTATTTT
once,TRBV5-6,TRBJ2-1,NA,CASSSGSSYNEQFF,TGTGCCAGCAGCTCGGGGAGCTCCTACAATGAGCAGTTCTTC
NA,TRBV5-5,TRBJ1-2,NA,CASSHGQDNYGYTF,TGTGCCAGCAGCCATGGGCAGGATAACTATGGCTACACCTTC
once,TRBV7-9,TRBJ2-5,TRBD2,CASDFASGTQETQYF,TGTGCCAGCGACTTCGCTAGCGGCACCCAAGAGACCCAGTACTTC
NA,TRBV5-1,TRBJ2-7,TRBD2,CASRPGLAGPTYEQYF,TGCGCCAGCAGGCCGGGACTAGCGGGTCCTACCTACGAGCAGTACTTC
NA,TRBV10-2,TRBJ2-7,NA,CASSEWGQYEQYF,TGCGCCAGCAGTGAGTGGGGTCAGTACGAGCAGTACTTC
NA,TRBV5-4,TRBJ2-3,NA,CASRGGGTTDTQYF,TGTGCCAGCAGGGGAGGGGGCACCACAGATACGCAGTATTTT
NA,TRBV5-1,TRBJ2-2,NA,CASSSSLSGELFF,TGCGCCAGCAGCTCGTCTTTATCAGGGGAGCTGTTTTTT
NA,TRBV4-1,TRBJ1-1,NA,CASSQPIGTEAFF,TGCGCCAGCAGCCAACCCATCGGCACTGAAGCTTTCTTT
NA,TRBV27,TRBJ2-1,NA,CASSLDTSSYNEQFF,TGTGCCAGCAGTTTAGACACGAGCTCCTACAATGAGCAGTTCTTC
NA,TRBV30,TRBJ2-7,NA,CAWQRQDNYEQYF,TGTGCCTGGCAAAGACAGGATAACTACGAGCAGTACTTC
NA,TRBV4-1,TRBJ2-2,NA,CASSHVTGELFF,TGCGCCAGCAGCCACGTCACCGGGGAGCTGTTTTTT
NA,TRBV6-1,TRBJ2-2,NA,CASSDTGSTGELFF,TGTGCCAGCAGTGACACGGGGTCCACCGGGGAGCTGTTTTTT
NA,TRBV1,TRBJ2-1,NA,CTSSQGHVDNEQFF,TGCACCAGCAGCCAAGGGCACGTCGACAATGAGCAGTTCTTC
NA,TRBV6-5,TRBJ1-5,NA,CASSPSSFGAQHF,TGTGCCAGCAGTCCTTCCTCATTCGGGGCCCAGCATTTT
NA,TRBV11-2,TRBJ2-5,NA,CASSLAGGIQETQYF,TGTGCCAGCAGCTTAGCGGGCGGGATACAAGAGACCCAGTACTTC
NA,TRBV10-3,TRBJ1-2,NA,CAISVPDSGRDYGYTF,TGTGCCATCAGTGTACCGGACAGTGGGCGAGACTATGGCTACACCTTC
NA,TRBV29-1,TRBJ2-7,NA,CSVEDSNSYEQYF,TGCAGCGTTGAAGACAGCAACTCCTACGAGCAGTACTTC
NA,TRBV29-1,TRBJ1-1,NA,CSVEGEGGTEAFF,TGCAGCGTTGAGGGGGAGGGTGGCACTGAAGCTTTCTTT
NA,TRBV2,TRBJ1-1,TRBD1,CARPGQGGSGSEAFF,TGTGCCAGACCGGGACAGGGGGGCTCAGGGTCTGAAGCTTTCTTT
NA,TRBV9,TRBJ2-7,NA,CASSVSQGSVAEQYF,TGTGCCAGCAGTGTATCACAGGGATCGGTGGCCGAGCAGTACTTC
NA,TRBV2,TRBJ2-7,NA,CASSGLDYEQYF,TGTGCCAGCAGTGGGCTGGACTACGAGCAGTACTTC
NA,TRBV7-2,TRBJ1-2,NA,CASSPDSTYGYTF,TGTGCCAGCAGCCCAGACAGTACCTATGGCTACACCTTC
NA,TRBV7-9,TRBJ2-3,NA,CATGRVPPATQYF,TGTGCCACAGGCCGGGTCCCCCCTGCTACGCAGTATTTT
NA,TRBV4-1,TRBJ2-1,NA,CASSQQDSYNEQFF,TGCGCCAGCAGCCAACAGGACTCCTACAATGAGCAGTTCTTC
NA,TRBV27,TRBJ2-7,NA,CASSLAGAYEQYF,TGTGCCAGCAGTTTAGCAGGGGCCTACGAGCAGTACTTC
once,TRBV27,TRBJ1-2,NA,CASSPAGGYYGYTF,TGTGCCAGCAGCCCTGCGGGGGGCTACTATGGCTACACCTTC
NA,TRBV7-9,TRBJ2-1,NA,CASSLSSRPSYNEQFF,TGTGCCAGCAGCTTATCCTCGCGGCCTTCCTACAATGAGCAGTTCTTC
few,TRBV28,TRBJ2-2,TRBD2,CASITRRLAGHTGELFF,TGTGCCAGCATTACCCGAAGACTAGCGGGGCACACCGGGGAGCTGTTTTTT
NA,TRBV19,TRBJ1-1,NA,CASSPHLTEAFF,TGTGCCAGCAGCCCCCACCTCACTGAAGCTTTCTTT
NA,TRBV2,TRBJ1-4,TRBD1,CASISPGQGAINEKLFF,TGTGCCAGCATTAGTCCGGGACAGGGGGCCATTAATGAAAAACTGTTTTTT
NA,TRBV27,TRBJ2-5,TRBD1,CASSILGQGETQYF,TGTGCCAGCAGTATACTGGGACAGGGGGAGACCCAGTACTTC
NA,TRBV4-1,TRBJ2-7,NA,CASSPTSTGDDEQYF,TGCGCCAGCAGCCCGACTTCGACTGGAGACGACGAGCAGTACTTC
NA,TRBV4-2,TRBJ2-1,NA,CASSPRAPGRGGARNEQFF,TGTGCCAGCAGCCCAAGAGCCCCTGGGAGGGGGGGGGCCAGGAATGAGCAGTTCTTC